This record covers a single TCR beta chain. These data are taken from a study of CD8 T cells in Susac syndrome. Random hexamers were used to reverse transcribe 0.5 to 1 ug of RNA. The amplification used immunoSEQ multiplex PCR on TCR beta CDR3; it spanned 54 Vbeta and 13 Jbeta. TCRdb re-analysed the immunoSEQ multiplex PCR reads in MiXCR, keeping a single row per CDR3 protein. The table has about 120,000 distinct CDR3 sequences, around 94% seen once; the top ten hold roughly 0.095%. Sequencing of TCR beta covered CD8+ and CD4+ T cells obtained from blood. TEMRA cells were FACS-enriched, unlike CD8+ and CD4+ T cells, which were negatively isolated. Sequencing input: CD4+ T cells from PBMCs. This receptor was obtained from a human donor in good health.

CDR3: CASSLHPGSGDSRGTEAFF. In DNA form, the CDR3 reads TGCGCCAGCAGCTTGCATCCCGGGTCAGGGGATTCGAGGGGCACTGAAGCTTTCTTT. The gene calls are TRBV5-1 and TRBJ1-1, with a weak D call TRBD1 (6 bases). The V and J ends lost 1 base and 4 bases respectively, with 26 bases between them. Germline V lookup: CDR1 SGHRS, CDR2 YFSETQ. This CDR3 has 19 residues.